The 2 T cell receptor beta chains reported below all come from one sample, sequenced in a study of blood T cell repertoires in COVID-19. Using immunoSEQ multiplex PCR, the repertoire was profiled, and TCRdb retains in-frame clones only, with some absent. Of about 170,000 clones listed, more than 75% are singletons. Sequencing was performed on peripheral blood. The receptors shown here come from a man between 18 and 29 years old with COVID-19, enrolled during active disease.

The rearrangement joins TRBV28 to TRBJ2-1; 9 bases line up with TRBD2. CDR1 is MDHEN and CDR2 is SYDVKM in the germline V gene. This CDR3 comprises 15 residues. The trim removed 2 bases at V and 8 bases at J, leaving 7 bases unmatched. CDR3 DNA sequence: TGTGCCAGCAGTTTACAAGCGGGAGGTGCATATGAGCAGTTCTTC. Translating gives CASSLQAGGAYEQFF.

The chain joins TRBV29-1 to TRBJ1-2, with 7 bases fitting TRBD1. V was pared by 3 bases and J by 8 bases, with 3 bases of the junction left unmatched. Per the germline V gene, CDR1 is SQVTM and CDR2 is ANQGSEA. CDR3 length: 11 amino acids. The CDR3 DNA reads as TGCAGCGTTGATCAAGGGGGCGGCTACACCTTC. Translating it yields CSVDQGGGYTF.